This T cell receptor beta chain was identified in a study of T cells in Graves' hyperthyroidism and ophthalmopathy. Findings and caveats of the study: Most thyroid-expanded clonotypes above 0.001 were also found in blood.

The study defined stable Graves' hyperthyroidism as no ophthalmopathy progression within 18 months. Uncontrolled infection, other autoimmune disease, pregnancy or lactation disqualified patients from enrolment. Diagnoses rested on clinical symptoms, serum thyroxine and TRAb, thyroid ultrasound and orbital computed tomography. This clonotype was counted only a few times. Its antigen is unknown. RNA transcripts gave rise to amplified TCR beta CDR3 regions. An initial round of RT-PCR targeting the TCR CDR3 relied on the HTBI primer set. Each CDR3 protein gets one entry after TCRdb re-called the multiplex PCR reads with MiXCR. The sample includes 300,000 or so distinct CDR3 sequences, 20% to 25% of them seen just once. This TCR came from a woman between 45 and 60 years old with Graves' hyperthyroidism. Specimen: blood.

Here the CDR3 reads CASSSFGQVGPNEQYF. CDR3 coding DNA: TGTGCCAGCAGCTCATTCGGACAAGTAGGCCCCAACGAGCAGTACTTC. The chain carries TRBV7-8 and TRBJ2-7; tentative D call: TRBD1 (5 bases). Trimming shortened V by 4 bases and J by 5 bases, and 21 bases separated the two germline ends. This CDR3 is 16 amino acids long. CDR1 and CDR2 from the germline V gene are SGHVS and FQNEAQ.